The next 24 T cell receptor beta chains were all read from a single sample in a study of blood T cell repertoires in COVID-19. Assay: immunoSEQ multiplex PCR; the TCRdb copy retains only in-frame clones and omits some. Of around 250,000 clones listed, approximately 85% are singletons. The sample was peripheral blood. These receptors originate from a man between 45 and 60 years old with active or convalescent COVID-19.

This chain uses TRBV5-1 with TRBJ2-2; 8 nucleotides match TRBD2. Germline V gene lookup returns CDR1 SGHRS and CDR2 YFSETQ. The CDR3 covers 16 residues. V was pared by 4 bases and J by 8 bases, with 13 bases of the junction left unmatched. The CDR3 protein is CASSPRGAGVSGELFF. The CDR3 nucleotides are TGCGCCAGCAGCCCCCGTGGAGCGGGAGTTTCTGGGGAGCTGTTTTTT.

This rearrangement joins TRBV6-5 to TRBJ1-5; D may be TRBD1 (6 bases). V was clipped by 4 bases and J by 6 bases, with 13 bases between them. Germline values: CDR1 MNHEY, CDR2 SVGAGI. CDR3 size: 14 residues. The CDR3 loop reads CASSFDRRIQPQHF. The CDR3, as DNA: TGTGCCAGCAGTTTTGACAGGAGAATTCAGCCCCAGCATTTT.

The chain uses TRBV19 and TRBJ1-5, with D perhaps matching TRBD1 (6 bases). V was shortened by 5 bases and J by 1 base, with 12 bases between the two germline ends. CDR1 is LNHDA and CDR2 is SQIVND in the germline V gene (reference sequence). The CDR3 has 15 amino acids. As DNA, the CDR3 is TGTGCCAGTAGTCCAGGACAGAGCAGCAATCAGCCCCAGCATTTT. Translated: CASSPGQSSNQPQHF.

This clone was recorded once. The chain combines TRBV25-1 with TRBJ1-1; D gene ambiguous. In germline, CDR1 is MGHDK, CDR2 SYGVNS. The CDR3 contains 18 residues. The V end lost 2 bases, the J end lost 3 bases, and 22 bases lay between the germline ends. The CDR3 reads CASSEGSHSARGDTEAFF. For the CDR3, the DNA is TGTGCCAGCAGTGAAGGGTCGCACTCAGCCCGGGGAGACACTGAAGCTTTCTTT.

The chain carries TRBV19 and TRBJ1-1; 8 positions match TRBD1. The CDR3 totals 13 residues. In germline, CDR1 is LNHDA, CDR2 SQIVND (reference sequence). V shed 1 base and J 10 bases; nucleotides not matched to a gene: 5. In nucleotides, the CDR3 is TGTGCCAGTAGTATAGTTTGGCAGGGGGCAGCTTTCTTT. Its translation: CASSIVWQGAAFF.

The J gene is TRBJ2-3, the V gene TRBV29-1; TRBD2 aligns across 7 bases. Losses at the gene ends were 1 base for V and 5 bases for J; bases not matched to a gene: 9. The germline CDR1 and CDR2 sequences are SQVTM and ANQGSEA. The CDR3 extends over 15 amino acids. CDR3 nucleotide sequence: TGCAGCGTTGAAGGTGGGAGGGCCCTTGAAGATACGCAGTATTTT. This codes for CSVEGGRALEDTQYF.

The chain employs TRBV9 and TRBJ1-1; D is uncertain. This CDR3 has 14 residues. V dropped 0 bases and J dropped 7 bases, with 13 bases sitting between them. From germline, CDR1 is SGDLS and CDR2 YYNGEE. CDR3 sequence reads: CASSVVPERGEAFF. In DNA, the CDR3 is TGTGCCAGCAGCGTAGTGCCTGAACGGGGTGAAGCTTTCTTT.

The V call is TRBV19, the J call TRBJ1-2; TRBD1 aligns across 8 bases. The junction had 17 bases not matched to a gene; V was cut back by 4 bases and J by 7 bases. Germline V gives CDR1 LNHDA, CDR2 SQIVND (reference sequence). This CDR3 has 17 residues. CDR3 DNA sequence: TGTGCCAGTAGTAACCAACCGGGCGCGACAGGGGAAATTGGCTACACCTTC. This codes for CASSNQPGATGEIGYTF.

The chain couples TRBV10-2 to TRBJ2-6, with 8 bases lining up with TRBD1. V lost 5 bases, J lost 4 bases, and 7 bases stayed unmatched. From germline, CDR1 is WSHSY and CDR2 SAAADI. This CDR3 has 16 amino acids. The CDR3 sequence: CASSSQGARGANVLTF. The CDR3 DNA is TGCGCCAGCAGTTCCCAGGGGGCGCGGGGGGCCAACGTCCTGACTTTC.

This chain joins TRBV10-2 and TRBJ1-6, with 7 bases identical to TRBD1. Looked up from germline, CDR1 is WSHSY and CDR2 is SAAADI. The CDR3 has 15 residues. J was trimmed by 5 bases and V by 3 bases; bases with no gene match: 4. The CDR3, as DNA: TGCGCCAGCAGTGAAGGGGGCAGAAATAATTCACCCCTCCACTTT. It yields the protein CASSEGGRNNSPLHF.

On this clone itself: This specimen includes other DNA sequences encoding the same CDR3. The V gene is TRBV5-1, the J gene TRBJ1-2; 7 bases agree with TRBD1. There are 14 residues in the CDR3. CDR1 is SGHRS and CDR2 is YFSETQ in the germline V gene. V shed 0 bases and J 8 bases; nucleotides not matched to a gene: 7. In DNA, the CDR3 is TGCGCCAGCAGCTTGGAACAGGGGCTACGAGGCTACACCTTC. This translates into CASSLEQGLRGYTF. Together with reference TRBV5-1 and TRBJ1-2, the CDR3 gives the full variable domain: KAGVTQTPRYLIKTRGQQVTLSCSPISGHRSVSWYQQTPGQGLQFLFEYFSETQRNKGNFPGRFSGRQFSNSRSEMNVSTLELGDSALYLCASSLEQGLRGYTFGSGTRLTVV.

The gene calls are TRBV14 and TRBJ1-2, with 10 nucleotides matching TRBD1. The V gene's germline CDR1 is SGHDN and CDR2 FVKESK. The CDR3 runs to 15 residues. Trimming at V came to 2 bases and at J to 6 bases, leaving 6 bases not matched to a gene. CDR3 bases: TGTGCCAGCAGCCAATTGGACAGGGGGTCGGATGGCTACACCTTC. Protein sequence: CASSQLDRGSDGYTF.

This clone appeared once. V and J are TRBV12-3 or TRBV12-4 and TRBJ1-5, with no clear D. The CDR3 loop spans 12 amino acids. V shed 6 bases and J shed 6 bases, with 9 bases lying between them. The CDR3 sequence: CASRVRGQPQHF. CDR3 DNA: TGTGCCAGCAGGGTTCGGGGTCAGCCCCAGCATTTT.

This clone was found once. This chain joins TRBV12-3 or TRBV12-4 and TRBJ1-1; D is uncertain. The CDR3 has 12 amino acids. V lost 4 bases to trimming and J lost 9 bases, with 12 bases between them. CDR3 region: CASSSPSLQAFF. The CDR3 DNA is TGTGCCAGCAGTTCCCCGAGCCTTCAAGCTTTCTTT.

V and J are TRBV19 and TRBJ2-1; 9 bases match TRBD2. CDR1 is LNHDA and CDR2 is SQIVND in the germline V gene (reference sequence). The J segment lost 4 bases and the V segment lost 0 bases, leaving 4 bases of the junction unmatched. The CDR3 consists of 16 residues. The CDR3 sequence: CASSIEGGRAYNEQFF. As DNA, the CDR3 is TGTGCCAGTAGTATAGAGGGCGGGAGGGCTTACAATGAGCAGTTCTTC. Looking up the rest from reference TRBV19 and TRBJ2-1 gives the full variable domain: DGGITQSPKYLFRKEGQNVTLSCEQNLNHDAMYWYRQDPGQGLRLIYYSQIVNDFQKGDIAEGYSVSREKKESFPLTVTSAQKNPTAFYLCASSIEGGRAYNEQFFGPGTRLTVL.

The gene calls are TRBV18 and TRBJ1-2; D ambiguous. In germline, CDR1 is KGHSH, CDR2 LQKENI. The CDR3 is 13 residues long. V was pared by 3 bases and J by 2 bases, with 7 bases between. The CDR3 region is CASSPTANYGYTF. The CDR3, as DNA: TGTGCCAGCTCACCGACTGCCAACTATGGCTACACCTTC.

The genes are TRBV2 and TRBJ1-3; D remains unclear. V was cut by 6 bases and J by 8 bases, with 14 bases left in between. The CDR3 has 13 amino acids. The germline V gene has CDR1 SNHLY and CDR2 FYNNEI. CDR3 nucleotide sequence: TGTGCCAGCAGGAAGCGGCCAGAGGACACCATATATTTT. It codes for CASRKRPEDTIYF. Variable domain in full (rest from reference TRBV2 and TRBJ1-3): EPEVTQTPSHQVTQMGQEVILRCVPISNHLYFYWYRQILGQKVEFLVSFYNNEISEKSEIFDDQFSVERPDGSNFTLKIRSTKLEDSAMYFCASRKRPEDTIYFGEGSWLTVV.

The chain combines TRBV28 with TRBJ2-1; 8 nucleotides line up with TRBD2. The germline V gene has CDR1 MDHEN and CDR2 SYDVKM. The CDR3 has 15 amino acids. Trimming took 6 bases from V and 5 from J; bases not matched to a gene: 9. CDR3 in DNA: TGTGCCAGCAGCCAGGACGGGGGGGGAAACAATGAGCAGTTCTTC. Translation: CASSQDGGGNNEQFF.

This chain joins TRBV5-4 and TRBJ1-5; no firm D call. The CDR3 length is 15 residues. Germline assignment: CDR1 SGHNT and CDR2 YYREEE (reference sequence). With 0 bases removed from V and 0 bases from J, the gap between germline ends came to 7 bases. The CDR3 loop is CASSLGPSSNQPQHF. The CDR3, as DNA: TGTGCCAGCAGCTTGGGTCCCAGTAGCAATCAGCCCCAGCATTTT. The whole variable domain, remainder taken from reference TRBV5-4 and TRBJ1-5, is ETGVTQSPTHLIKTRGQQVTLRCSSQSGHNTVSWYQQALGQGPQFIFQYYREEENGRGNFPPRFSGLQFPNYSSELNVNALELDDSALYLCASSLGPSSNQPQHFGDGTRLSIL.

The J gene is TRBJ2-5, the V gene TRBV19; D possibly corresponds to TRBD2 (6 bases). Trimming removed 7 bases at V and 2 bases at J, with 14 bases between. Germline lookup yields CDR1 LNHDA and CDR2 SQIVND (reference sequence). The CDR3 extends over 14 amino acids. The CDR3 DNA reads TGTGCCAGTAAGAGGACTATCGCACAAGAGACCCAGTACTTC. This gives the protein CASKRTIAQETQYF.

V gene TRBV20-1 combines with J gene TRBJ2-5; TRBD2 might be the D (6 bases). The CDR3 runs 11 residues. Germline V gene data show CDR1 as DFQATT and CDR2 as SNEGSKA (reference sequence). Trimming took 8 bases from V and 4 from J, leaving 11 bases between them. In nucleotides, the CDR3 is TGCAGTTCCTCAGCGGGAGAGACCCAGTACTTC. Its translation is CSSSAGETQYF.

The chain joins TRBV10-3 to TRBJ1-1; D is perhaps TRBD1 (6 bases). Germline V gene data show CDR1 as ENHRY and CDR2 as SYGVKD. V dropped 2 bases and J dropped 1 base, with 14 bases sitting between them. This CDR3 has 16 residues. This chain's CDR3 is CAISEEVQGQNTEAFF. The CDR3 coding sequence is TGTGCCATCAGTGAGGAAGTACAGGGACAGAACACTGAAGCTTTCTTT.

The CDR3 bases are TGTGCCAGCAGCTTGTCGGGGGACGGACTCTATGGCTACACCTTC. Amino acid sequence: CASSLSGDGLYGYTF. This sequence joins TRBV5-6 and TRBJ1-2; TRBD1 might be the D (5 bases). The CDR3 has 15 residues. Trimming removed 1 base from V and 4 bases from J, with 14 bases in between. Germline CDR1 reads SGHDT; CDR2 reads YYEEEE.

The chain joins TRBV2 to TRBJ1-6; D not resolved. The CDR3 consists of 11 residues. The ends were cut back, 10 bases at V and 7 bases at J, with 8 bases in the middle. In germline, CDR1 is SNHLY, CDR2 FYNNEI. The CDR3 DNA reads as TGTGCCACTAGCGGGAATTCACCCCTCCACTTT. As protein: CATSGNSPLHF.